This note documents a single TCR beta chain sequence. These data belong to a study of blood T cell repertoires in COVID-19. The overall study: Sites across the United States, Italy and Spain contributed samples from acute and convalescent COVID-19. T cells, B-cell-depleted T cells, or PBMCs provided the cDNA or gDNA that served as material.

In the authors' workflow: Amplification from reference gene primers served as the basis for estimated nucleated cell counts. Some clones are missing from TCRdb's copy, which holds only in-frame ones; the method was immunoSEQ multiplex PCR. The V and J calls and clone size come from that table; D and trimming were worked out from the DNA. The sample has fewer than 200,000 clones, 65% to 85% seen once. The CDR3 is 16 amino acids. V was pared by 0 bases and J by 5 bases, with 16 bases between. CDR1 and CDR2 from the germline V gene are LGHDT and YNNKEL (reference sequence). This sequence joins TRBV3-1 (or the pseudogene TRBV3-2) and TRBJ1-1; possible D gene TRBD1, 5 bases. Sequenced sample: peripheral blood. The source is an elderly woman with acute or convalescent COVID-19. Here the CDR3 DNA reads TGTGCCAGCAGCCAAGATGGGCGTCAGGGTCAGACTGAAGCTTTCTTT. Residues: CASSQDGRQGQTEAFF.